The T cell receptor (beta chain) under discussion was sequenced for a study of CXCR3-negative and CXCR3-positive naive CD8 T cells (dated by TCRdb to about 2019). About the study as a whole: Some 130 million TRB reads were obtained in total, roughly 1.5 +/- 0.3 million reads per library. Naive subsets from five or six donors and memory cells from 3 donors were included in the TRBV-TRBJ cluster analysis. Data from 11 donors, pooled across two independent experiments, went into the diversity and physicochemical repertoire analyses.

Sequencing instrument: NextSeq 550. The Human TCR Profiling Kit (MiLaboratory) was used to prepare UMI-labeled 5' RACE TRB cDNA libraries. cDNA synthesis used the entire amount of extracted RNA, and PCR amplification then used the entire amount of cDNA produced. Libraries were prepared in parallel with an identical number of PCR cycles. The study's processing was this. With a minimum of two reads required per UMI, MIGEC and MiXCR pulled out about 50,000 +/- 10,000 unique UMI-labeled TRB cDNA molecules from each library. An average of approximately 40,000 +/- 10,000 functional in-frame TRB CDR3 nucleotide clonotypes without stop codons was found per library. After downsampling to 5000 UMI-labeled TRB molecules per sample, diversity metrics such as normalized Shannon-Wiener and Chao1 were calculated in VDJtools. VDJtools computed clonotype-size-weighted physicochemical properties of the central five CDR3 residues: interaction energy, strength, volume and Kidera factor 4. TCRdb reanalyzed the reads, keeping one entry per CDR3 protein sequence and omitting DNA. TCRdb's processing, not the study's, gives the V and J calls here. This specimen's table enumerates approximately 62,000 distinct CDR3 sequences. Jointly, the top ten make up about 4.5% of the sample.

Per the germline V gene, SGHVS is the CDR1 and FQNEAQ is the CDR2. The CDR3 spans 17 residues, from the cysteine through the phenylalanine. The DNA sequence is not available. For every CD8+ T cell subset, fewer than 350,000 cells were flow-sorted straight into RLT lysis buffer, and each subset was sorted in triplicate. Naive CD8+ T cells were defined stringently as CD45RO-CCR7+CD27+CD95- to exclude memory contaminants. Standard density gradient centrifugation was used to isolate peripheral blood mononuclear cells from buffy coats. A FACSAria III was used to flow-sort naive CXCR3-negative and CXCR3-positive CD8+ T cells. Total RNA was extracted from sorted cells with an RNeasy Mini Kit. As concerns this clonotype: The specificity of this receptor is unknown.

Here is what the overall study found, with its caveats: TRBV-TRBJ usage was similar between naive CXCR3-negative and CXCR3-positive cells from the same donor, while memory cells showed distinct patterns. Because surface CD5, which is linked to self-reactivity in mice, was comparable between the naive subsets, TCR interaction strength was also inferred from the physicochemical properties of TRB CDR3s. TRB CDR3s from CXCR3-positive naive cells showed higher hydrophobicity (lower Kidera factor 4), lower energy, and higher strength and volume indices than CXCR3-negative naive cells. Freshly isolated PBMCs were used for most assays because CXCR3 expression went down partially after cryopreservation. Comparably high repertoire diversity was found in both naive subsets, whereas much lower repertoire diversity was found in memory CD8+ T cells.

This chain joins TRBV7-8 to TRBJ2-1; lacking DNA, the TRBD2 call made by TCRdb goes unchecked. This sequence was found in a human donor in good health. Some clones in this sample may be carry-over from other donors' samples. The sample taken for sequencing was naive CXCR3- CD8+ T cells from blood. The sample's cell subset or site, from its label and the paper: CD45RO-CCR7+CD27+CD95- naive CD8+ T cells lacking CXCR3 (TNR3-). This receptor carries the CDR3 CASSPLLARGTVNEQFF.